Below are 18 T cell receptor beta chains sequenced from a single sample in a study of sequential checkpoint blockade in melanoma. Treatment given: randomized to nivolumab then ipilimumab (arm A) or the reverse (arm B). Measured with immunoSEQ multiplex PCR; TCRdb has only the in-frame clones, and not every one. This sample has around 5,000 clones, with 20% to 30% found just once. Here the sequenced sample was tumor tissue (inferred from file names), taken from a patient given nivolumab and ipilimumab in sequence. Source of these receptors: a human donor with melanoma.

J is TRBJ2-5 and V is TRBV18; D not certain. Trimming removed 5 bases at V and 5 bases at J, with 15 bases between. CDR1 and CDR2 from the germline V gene are KGHSH and LQKENI. The CDR3 spans 14 residues. The CDR3 DNA sequence: TGTGCCAGCTCATCAGTTACCGGTTCGGAGACCCAGTACTTC. It translates to CASSSVTGSETQYF.

The gene calls are TRBV11-3 and TRBJ2-1; 9 bases line up with TRBD2. The germline gives CDR1 SGHNT, CDR2 YENEEA. After removal of 2 bases from V and 6 bases from J, the junction contained 8 bases not matched to a gene. CDR3 length: 16 amino acids. The CDR3 nucleotides read TGTGCCAGCAGCTTACTTCCTAGCGGGATGTTCAATGAGCAGTTCTTC. As protein: CASSLLPSGMFNEQFF. Full variable domain (remainder filled in from reference TRBV11-3 and TRBJ2-1): EAGVVQSPRYKIIEKKQPVAFWCNPISGHNTLYWYLQNLGQGPELLIRYENEEAVDDSQLPKDRFSAERLKGVDSTLKIQPAELGDSAVYLCASSLLPSGMFNEQFFGPGTRLTVL.

This clone has a handful of counts. The rearrangement uses TRBV6-8 and TRBJ2-2, with unresolved D. The V end lost 8 bases, the J end lost 2 bases, and 9 bases lay between the germline ends. The CDR3 loop spans 13 amino acids. The V gene's germline CDR1 is MNHGY and CDR2 SAAAGT. CDR3 amino acids: CASRAVNTGELFF. The CDR3 region has the DNA TGTGCCAGCCGGGCAGTAAACACCGGGGAGCTGTTTTTT.

The V gene is TRBV6-8, the J gene TRBJ2-3; D perhaps matches TRBD1 (5 bases). CDR1 is MNHGY, CDR2 SAAAGT, per germline. The CDR3 has 14 residues. Trimming removed 3 bases from V and 5 bases from J, with 12 bases in between. The CDR3 reads CASSYQGRGDTQYF. The CDR3 nucleotides read TGTGCCAGCAGTTATCAGGGCAGAGGAGATACGCAGTATTTT.

The chain joins TRBV28 to TRBJ2-5, with 11 nucleotides matching TRBD2. The CDR3 totals 15 residues. Germline V lookup: CDR1 MDHEN, CDR2 SYDVKM. V was pared by 2 bases and J by 4 bases, with 3 bases of the junction left unmatched. The CDR3 sequence: CASSLPSGGLETQYF. Here the CDR3 DNA reads TGTGCCAGCAGTTTACCTAGCGGGGGGCTAGAGACCCAGTACTTC.

The genes are TRBV29-1 and TRBJ2-3, with TRBD2 as a possible D gene (5 bases). Germline assignment: CDR1 SQVTM and CDR2 ANQGSEA. The CDR3 sequence is 14 residues long. Trimming left V 4 bases short and J 2 bases short, with 13 bases between. The CDR3 region has the DNA TGCAGCGTTGTCCGGCTAGCCTCCACAGATACGCAGTATTTT. Its translation is CSVVRLASTDTQYF.

This chain connects TRBV18 to TRBJ2-1; D possibly uses TRBD1 or TRBD2 (6 bases each). Germline CDR1 KGHSH, CDR2 LQKENI. CDR3 size: 15 residues. Trimming cost V 3 bases and J 5 bases, with 14 bases left between them. This chain's CDR3 is CASSPSGAGDNEQFF. CDR3 nucleotides: TGTGCCAGCTCACCCTCGGGAGCAGGGGACAATGAGCAGTTCTTC.

The genes are TRBV19 and TRBJ1-1; D gene uncertain. Germline CDR1 LNHDA, CDR2 SQIVND (reference sequence). The CDR3 loop spans 15 amino acids. V was clipped by 6 bases and J by 3 bases, with 17 bases between them. This CDR3 is CASSPMEVWDTEAFF. The CDR3 nucleotides read TGTGCCAGTAGCCCGATGGAGGTTTGGGACACTGAAGCTTTCTTT.

The chain recombines TRBV29-1 with TRBJ2-3; no clear D gene. The V end was cut by 2 bases, the J end by 3 bases, with 12 bases between. The CDR3 extends over 14 amino acids. From germline, CDR1 is SQVTM and CDR2 ANQGSEA. CDR3 sequence reads: CSVEYGVRTDTQYF. The DNA of the CDR3 is TGCAGCGTTGAATATGGGGTCAGGACAGATACGCAGTATTTT.

This clone occurred a few times. The chain recombines TRBV11-3 with TRBJ2-7; perhaps TRBD1 as D (6 bases). The length of the CDR3 is 14 residues. Trimming shortened V by 5 bases and J by 1 base, and 12 bases separated the two germline ends. CDR1 is SGHNT and CDR2 is YENEEA in the germline V gene. This CDR3 reads CASSRDTGSYEQYF. CDR3 coding DNA: TGTGCCAGCAGCCGGGACACCGGATCCTACGAGCAGTACTTC.

V is TRBV6-8 and J is TRBJ1-5, with D perhaps TRBD1 (5 bases). Germline values: CDR1 MNHGY, CDR2 SAAAGT. V shed 6 bases and J shed 2 bases, with 17 bases lying between them. This CDR3 is built from 16 residues. The CDR3 protein is CASSPRAGFGNQPQHF. The CDR3 bases are TGTGCCAGCAGCCCCAGGGCAGGATTTGGCAATCAGCCCCAGCATTTT.

V is TRBV19 and J is TRBJ1-2, with no clear D. Germline V lookup: CDR1 LNHDA, CDR2 SQIVND (reference sequence). There are 11 residues in the CDR3. V dropped 3 bases and J dropped 8 bases, with 7 bases sitting between them. In DNA form, the CDR3 reads TGTGCCAGTAGTATGGGAGTCGGCTACACCTTC. It yields the protein CASSMGVGYTF.

In its sample, this clone is medium-sized. Here the CDR3 reads CASSLGLGSGGETQYF. CDR3 nucleotide sequence: TGTGCCAGCAGTTTAGGTCTTGGCAGCGGGGGAGAGACCCAGTACTTC. This chain joins TRBV28 and TRBJ2-5; the match to TRBD2 covers 8 bases. Germline lookup yields CDR1 MDHEN and CDR2 SYDVKM. Unmatched junction bases numbered 9, after V lost 2 bases and J lost 4 bases. The CDR3 is 16 residues long.

The chain is built from TRBV19 and TRBJ1-5, with TRBD1 as a possible D gene (5 bases). The CDR3 sequence is 14 residues long. V was trimmed by 7 bases and J by 7 bases, leaving 17 bases between them. Germline lookup yields CDR1 LNHDA and CDR2 SQIVND (reference sequence). CDR3 sequence (DNA): TGTGCCAGTACCGACGCGGGGGTTGGGCAGCCCCAGCATTTT. It specifies CASTDAGVGQPQHF.

The chain uses TRBV6-8 and TRBJ2-7; D gene unclear. CDR3 length: 13 amino acids. V lost 0 bases to trimming and J lost 5 bases, with 8 bases between them. Germline V gene sequence: CDR1 MNHGY, CDR2 SAAAGT. Written as DNA, the CDR3 is TGTGCCAGCAGTTACTCGAGTAACGACGAGCAGTACTTC. It yields the protein CASSYSSNDEQYF.

The chain has TRBV14 and TRBJ1-3; D unclear. Trimming left V 2 bases short and J 11 bases short, with 7 bases between. Per germline, CDR1 SGHDN and CDR2 FVKESK. CDR3 size: 11 residues. This CDR3 reads CASSQIFPIYF. DNA of the CDR3: TGTGCCAGCAGCCAAATCTTCCCCATATATTTT.

V gene TRBV5-1 combines with J gene TRBJ1-4; 8 nucleotides agree with TRBD1. V trimming: 6 bases; J trimming: 0 bases; junction bases outside the gene matches: 13. This CDR3 is 18 amino acids long. CDR1 is SGHRS, CDR2 YFSETQ, per germline. The CDR3 protein is CASKEGRGHGATNEKLFF. The CDR3 DNA reads as TGCGCCAGCAAAGAGGGCAGGGGGCATGGGGCAACTAATGAAAAACTGTTTTTT.

The chain joins TRBV6-8 to TRBJ2-1; D possibly matches TRBD1 or TRBD2 (5 bases each). The CDR3 sequence is 14 residues long. Trimming stripped 8 bases from V and 10 bases from J, with 21 bases between. Germline-derived CDR1 and CDR2 are MNHGY and SAAAGT. The CDR3 nucleotides read TGTGCCAGCTACCCCGGACTCGGGGCCGGGGAGCAGTTCTTC. As protein: CASYPGLGAGEQFF.